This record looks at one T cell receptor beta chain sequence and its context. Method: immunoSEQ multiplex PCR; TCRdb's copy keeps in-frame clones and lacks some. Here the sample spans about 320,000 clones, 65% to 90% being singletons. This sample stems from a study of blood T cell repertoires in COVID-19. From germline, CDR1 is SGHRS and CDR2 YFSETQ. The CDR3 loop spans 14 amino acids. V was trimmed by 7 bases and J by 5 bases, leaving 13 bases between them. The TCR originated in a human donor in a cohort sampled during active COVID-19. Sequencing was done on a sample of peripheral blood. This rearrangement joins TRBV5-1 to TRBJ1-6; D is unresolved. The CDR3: CASGSGFDNSPLHF. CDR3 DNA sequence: TGCGCCAGCGGATCGGGGTTCGATAATTCACCCCTCCACTTT.